This T cell receptor beta chain was retrieved from a study of identical twins. V shed 5 bases, J shed 2 bases, and the junction held 7 bases outside the gene matches. The CDR3 sequence is 16 residues long. Looked up from germline, CDR1 is SGHRS and CDR2 is YFSETQ. Study-wide results and limits: Conclusions leaned on cross-sectional statistical analysis and did not track the same donors over time.

Comments on this clonotype: Its antigen is unknown.

From the 5' RACE reads, TCRdb called clonotypes with MiXCR, one entry per CDR3 protein. This table holds approximately 500,000 distinct CDR3 sequences, more than 20% found once. This sample was shared with a second study, whose subject was T cells expressing NK-cell markers. This second study notes: Sorted CD3+CD56+NKG2C+, CD3+CD56+NKG2C- and CD3+CD56-NKG2C+ T cells supplied TCR beta repertoires. Several of the donors also had these clonotypes leading their CD3+CD56-NKG2C+ fraction.

The sample taken for sequencing was CD4+ T cells sorted from blood. The clonotype originates from a woman younger than 35 in good health. The genes are TRBV5-1 and TRBJ2-3; 11 positions match TRBD2. CDR3 residues: CASSQGLADPTDTQYF. Here the CDR3 DNA reads TGCGCCAGCAGTCAGGGACTAGCGGATCCCACAGATACGCAGTATTTT.